This passage covers 31 T cell receptor beta chains from one sample sequenced in a study of read filtering for tumor transcriptome and immune sequencing. This library used approximately 390 ng RNA and molecular barcoded adaptors spanning alpha/delta and beta/gamma chains. TCRdb used MiXCR to reprocess the reads, holding one entry per CDR3 protein. This sample yields around 58,000 distinct CDR3 sequences, of which about 15% are seen a single time; around 45% belongs to the top ten. The specimen was a population of CD138-negative cells sorted from bone marrow. The receptors derive from a donor aged 40 or over with multiple myeloma.

This clonotype was counted many times. The chain combines TRBV11-2 with TRBJ2-3, with D unresolved. The CDR3 totals 15 residues. The V end was cut by 1 base, the J end by 1 base, with 9 bases between. In germline, CDR1 is SGHAT, CDR2 FQNNGV. CDR3 DNA: TGTGCCAGCAGCTTAGGTCATGGGGGCACAGATACGCAGTATTTT. Translating it yields CASSLGHGGTDTQYF.

This clonotype was counted only a few times. A much larger clone differs from this one at a single base, so this may be a read error. This sequence joins TRBV29-1 and TRBJ2-1, with a tentative D call TRBD2 (5 bases). CDR1 and CDR2 from the germline V gene are SQVTM and ANQGSEA. The CDR3 runs 15 residues. CDR3 region: CSVEPLASSYNKQFF. The CDR3 bases are TGCAGCGTTGAACCTCTAGCAAGCTCCTACAATAAGCAGTTCTTC.

The V call is TRBV12-5, the J call TRBJ2-1, with 13 bases lining up with TRBD2. The CDR3 totals 17 residues. Germline CDR1 and CDR2: LGHNT and FRNRAP. V lost 3 bases, J lost 8 bases, and 10 bases stayed unmatched. The CDR3 bases are TGTGCTAGTGGTTTAGCCCGGGGACTAGCGGGAATCTATGAGCAGTTCTTC. Amino acids: CASGLARGLAGIYEQFF.

The sample holds many counts of this clonotype. The genes are TRBV20-1 and TRBJ2-7, with 9 bases that match TRBD1. The trim removed 4 bases at V and 3 bases at J, leaving 10 bases unmatched. Germline-derived CDR1 and CDR2 are DFQATT and SNEGSKA (reference sequence). This CDR3 region has 15 residues. In DNA form, the CDR3 reads TGCAGTGCTACTCCCCTCCGGGACAGGGACTACGAGCAGTACTTC. It specifies CSATPLRDRDYEQYF.

This clonotype was found many times. This chain connects TRBV10-3 to TRBJ2-1, with TRBD2 matching over 13 bases. The CDR3 loop spans 16 amino acids. CDR1 and CDR2 (germline): ENHRY, SYGVKD. V was pared by 10 bases and J by 6 bases, with 12 bases of the junction left unmatched. This chain's CDR3 is CASAKPGLAGRNEQFF. CDR3 bases: TGTGCCAGCGCCAAACCGGGACTAGCGGGACGCAATGAGCAGTTCTTC.

This clonotype was recorded many times. The chain is built from TRBV30 and TRBJ1-5, with D possibly TRBD1 on 6 matching bases. Trimming removed 2 bases at V and 7 bases at J, with 18 bases between. This CDR3 is built from 15 residues. Germline CDR1 GTSNPN, CDR2 SVGIG (reference sequence). CDR3 amino acids: CAWSTSRTGGQPQHF. The CDR3 DNA reads TGTGCCTGGAGTACTTCCAGGACGGGGGGCCAGCCCCAGCATTTT. Filled out from reference TRBV30 and TRBJ1-5, the complete variable domain reads SQTIHQWPATLVQPVGSPLSLECTVEGTSNPNLYWYRQAAGRGLQLLFYSVGIGQISSEVPQNLSASRPQDRQFILSSKKLLLSDSGFYLCAWSTSRTGGQPQHFGDGTRLSIL.

This clonotype was found many times. The chain couples TRBV11-3 to TRBJ2-7; 9 bases are a match to TRBD1. There are 18 residues in the CDR3. Germline CDR1 and CDR2: SGHNT and YENEEA. The V and J ends lost 6 bases and 0 bases, in that order; junction bases with no gene match: 15. The DNA of the CDR3 is TGTGCCAGCAGACTCGCGGGACAGGGACGAAAGAGCTCCTACGAGCAGTACTTC. It translates to CASRLAGQGRKSSYEQYF.

A word on this clonotype: A much larger clone is a single base away; this may be a read error. The CDR3 does not close with the conserved phenylalanine or tryptophan, likely indicating a read error. This chain joins TRBV7-9 and TRBJ2-7; D possibly matches TRBD1 or TRBD2 (5 bases each). The germline V and J ends were trimmed by 5 bases and 7 bases, with 21 bases remaining between them. The CDR3 consists of 15 residues. Germline V gives CDR1 SEHNR, CDR2 FQNEAQ (reference sequence). CDR3 coding DNA: TGTGCCAGCAGCCAAACCGGGACGGGGTTGCGGGAGCAGTACCTC. It encodes CASSQTGTGLREQYL.

This clonotype was seen at least ten times. This rearrangement joins TRBV5-1 to TRBJ1-5; D is possibly TRBD1 (6 bases). V shed 0 bases and J shed 0 bases, with 22 bases lying between them. CDR3 length: 20 amino acids. Germline V CDR1 and CDR2: SGHRS, YFSETQ. CDR3 coding DNA: TGCGCCAGCAGCTTGGCCTCGGGGGCTGTTACTCCCCATAGCAATCAGCCCCAGCATTTT. Encoded protein: CASSLASGAVTPHSNQPQHF.

The rearrangement uses TRBV12-3 or TRBV12-4 and TRBJ1-5; D not certain. This CDR3 is built from 15 residues. Trimming left V 3 bases short and J 4 bases short, with 13 bases between. The CDR3 DNA reads as TGTGCCAGCAGTTTCTGGGGAATTAGTAATCAGCCCCAGCATTTT. It is translated as CASSFWGISNQPQHF.

This clonotype was counted many times. This chain uses TRBV10-3 with TRBJ1-1; unclear D gene. The CDR3 sequence is 13 residues long. Trimming removed 0 bases at V and 8 bases at J, with 10 bases between. Germline V CDR1 and CDR2: ENHRY, SYGVKD. Here the CDR3 DNA reads TGTGCCATCAGTGAGTCCCAGCAGGTAGAAGCTTTCTTT. Amino acid sequence: CAISESQQVEAFF.

This clonotype was observed a handful of times. The chain combines TRBV6-5 with TRBJ2-2, with 12 nucleotides matching TRBD2. The CDR3 is 20 amino acids. Germline CDR1 MNHEY, CDR2 SVGAGI. Unmatched junction bases numbered 19, after V lost 8 bases and J lost 3 bases. The CDR3 DNA follows: TGTGCCAGCTCTTCCCCTTTTGCTCTAGCGGGAGGGGAGGACACCGGGGAGCTGTTTTTT. Its protein is CASSSPFALAGGEDTGELFF.

This clonotype was counted many times. The chain carries TRBV15 and TRBJ2-7, with D unresolved. This CDR3 has 12 residues. CDR1 is LNHNV, CDR2 YYDKDF, per germline (reference sequence). The V end lost 3 bases, the J end lost 4 bases, and 7 bases lay between the germline ends. CDR3 amino acids: CATSSLGYEQYF. CDR3 coding DNA: TGTGCCACCAGCAGCCTAGGGTACGAGCAGTACTTC.

CDR3 sequence: CASSPPGLSYEQYF. In DNA form, the CDR3 reads TGTGCCAGCTCACCCCCGGGCCTCTCCTACGAGCAGTACTTC. The gene calls are TRBV18 and TRBJ2-7; D gene ambiguous. CDR3 length: 14 residues. The V end lost 3 bases, the J end lost 0 bases, and 9 bases lay between the germline ends. Germline V lookup: CDR1 KGHSH, CDR2 LQKENI.

There are many counts of this clonotype. The chain couples TRBV7-3 to TRBJ2-1, with 10 positions matching TRBD2. Germline V gene lookup returns CDR1 SGHTA and CDR2 FQGTGA. The CDR3 covers 17 residues. After removal of 4 bases from V and 2 bases from J, the junction contained 8 bases not matched to a gene. The CDR3 region has the DNA TGTGCCAGCAGCTCCCTCGATCTAGCGGGAGCCTACAATGAGCAGTTCTTC. Translated, it gives CASSSLDLAGAYNEQFF.

The V and J genes are TRBV7-9 and TRBJ2-3; 8 nucleotides agree with TRBD2. CDR1 and CDR2 from the germline V gene are SEHNR and FQNEAQ (reference sequence). The CDR3 totals 15 residues. V trimming: 8 bases; J trimming: 2 bases; junction bases outside the gene matches: 9. The chain's CDR3 is CASGSREANTDTQYF. The DNA for the CDR3 is TGTGCCAGCGGTTCGCGGGAGGCGAACACAGATACGCAGTATTTT.

This clonotype was observed many times. This chain joins TRBV7-6 and TRBJ2-1; D not certain. CDR1 is SGHVS and CDR2 is FNYEAQ in the germline V gene. The CDR3 spans 15 residues. Trimming took 4 bases from V and 1 from J, leaving 11 bases between them. CDR3 loop: CASSSQVMSYNEQFF. As DNA, the CDR3 is TGTGCCAGCAGCTCCCAGGTGATGTCCTACAATGAGCAGTTCTTC.

Many counts were recorded for this clonotype. The chain has TRBV5-1 and TRBJ2-7; unclear D gene. The CDR3 spans 13 residues. Trimming stripped 0 bases from V and 1 base from J, with 5 bases between. The V gene's germline CDR1 is SGHRS and CDR2 YFSETQ. CDR3 region: CASSLDRSYEQYF. In DNA form, the CDR3 reads TGCGCCAGCAGCTTGGACCGGTCCTACGAGCAGTACTTC.

This clonotype was counted between two and nine times. The chain recombines TRBV29-1 with TRBJ2-3, with D unresolved. Trimming took off 2 bases at V and 2 bases at J, with 14 bases between the two ends. The germline gives CDR1 SQVTM, CDR2 ANQGSEA. This CDR3 is 15 amino acids long. The CDR3 spells CSVETRWSATDTQYF. In DNA, the CDR3 is TGCAGCGTTGAAACCCGGTGGTCGGCCACAGATACGCAGTATTTT.

This clonotype was recorded a few times. V gene TRBV5-1 combines with J gene TRBJ2-7, with D possibly being TRBD2 (6 bases). From germline, CDR1 is SGHRS and CDR2 YFSETQ. Trimming removed 9 bases from V and 0 bases from J, with 16 bases in between. The CDR3 runs 14 residues. The CDR3 DNA follows: TGCGCCAACCGCCGGGACGGGAGCTCCTACGAGCAGTACTTC. Its protein product is CANRRDGSSYEQYF.

In this sample, this clonotype turned up many times. The genes are TRBV7-2 and TRBJ2-1, with D possibly being TRBD1 (5 bases). Trimming pared 3 bases from V and 4 bases from J, leaving 10 bases between. Per germline, CDR1 SGHTA and CDR2 FQGNSA. CDR3 size: 14 residues. CDR3 protein: CASSFRQLYNEQFF. In DNA form, the CDR3 reads TGTGCCAGCAGCTTCCGACAGTTATACAATGAGCAGTTCTTC.

This clonotype was seen repeatedly, ten times or more. The rearrangement uses TRBV27 and TRBJ2-1; 10 nucleotides match TRBD2. Germline V gene data show CDR1 as MNHEY and CDR2 as SMNVEV (reference sequence). The trim removed 0 bases at V and 4 bases at J, leaving 6 bases unmatched. The CDR3 has 17 residues. The CDR3 DNA is TGTGCCAGCAGTTTATCCGTAGCGGGAGGTCGGTACAATGAGCAGTTCTTC. This gives the protein CASSLSVAGGRYNEQFF.

In this sample, this clonotype turned up many times. The chain employs TRBV5-5 and TRBJ2-1; tentatively, D is TRBD1 (5 bases). Germline-derived CDR1 and CDR2 are SGHKS and YYEKEE (reference sequence). The V end was cut by 4 bases, the J end by 10 bases, with 27 bases between. CDR3 length equals 17 residues. CDR3 in DNA: TGTGCCAGCAGCCTTGCACTCCAAGGCCTTACTACAGGCGAGCAGTTCTTC. Translation: CASSLALQGLTTGEQFF.

Many counts were recorded for this clonotype. The chain links TRBV7-9 to TRBJ1-1; D is undetermined. V shed 1 base and J shed 5 bases, with 5 bases lying between them. CDR1 and CDR2 from the germline V gene are SEHNR and FQNEAQ (reference sequence). This CDR3 has 12 amino acids. The CDR3 DNA reads as TGTGCCAGCAGCTTAGGGGTTACTGAAGCTTTCTTT. Protein sequence: CASSLGVTEAFF.

This clonotype has at least ten counts. The CDR3 DNA reads as TGTGCCATCAGTGAGGAGGAGAGCTCCTACAATGAGCAGTTCTTC. Translating gives CAISEEESSYNEQFF. The genes are TRBV10-3 and TRBJ2-1; D uncertain. V was shortened by 2 bases and J by 0 bases, with 8 bases between the two germline ends. CDR3 length: 15 residues. Germline V lookup: CDR1 ENHRY, CDR2 SYGVKD.

The table lists this clonotype with many counts. This chain uses TRBV27 with TRBJ2-7; 8 nucleotides agree with TRBD1. The V gene end was trimmed by 3 bases and the J gene end by 1 base; junction bases not matched to a gene: 8. This CDR3 contains 16 residues. CDR1 is MNHEY and CDR2 is SMNVEV in the germline V gene (reference sequence). The CDR3 spells CASSLSGTGLSYEQYF. The CDR3 coding sequence is TGTGCCAGCAGTTTGTCCGGGACAGGACTATCCTACGAGCAGTACTTC.

There are many counts of this clonotype. The chain recombines TRBV12-5 with TRBJ2-3; 11 bases map to TRBD2. This CDR3 is 17 amino acids long. V shed 1 base and J 4 bases; nucleotides not matched to a gene: 7. The germline CDR1 and CDR2 sequences are LGHNT and FRNRAP. The CDR3 is CASGLASGTSGADTQYF. In DNA, the CDR3 is TGTGCTAGTGGTTTGGCCTCCGGGACTAGCGGAGCAGATACGCAGTATTTT.

This clonotype has a count of ten or more. The chain carries TRBV20-1 and TRBJ2-7, with D tentatively TRBD1 (6 bases). Germline CDR1 reads DFQATT; CDR2 reads SNEGSKA (reference sequence). Trimming left V 3 bases short and J 2 bases short, with 17 bases between. This CDR3 region has 15 residues. The CDR3 spells CSARGHRENPYEQYF. The CDR3 DNA reads TGCAGTGCTAGGGGACACCGAGAAAATCCCTACGAGCAGTACTTC.

This clonotype showed up many times. The V and J genes are TRBV20-1 and TRBJ2-7; 8 bases fit TRBD2. Germline values: CDR1 DFQATT, CDR2 SNEGSKA (reference sequence). This CDR3 contains 17 residues. The junction had 18 bases not matched to a gene; V was cut back by 4 bases and J by 4 bases. The CDR3 here is CSATHPSSGGRMYEQYF. CDR3 in DNA: TGCAGTGCTACCCACCCTAGCTCCGGCGGGAGGATGTACGAGCAGTACTTC.

This clonotype has more than one count but fewer than ten. J is TRBJ2-5 and V is TRBV15, with D tentatively TRBD1 (6 bases). The CDR3 loop spans 15 amino acids. V lost 8 bases and J 5 bases, leaving 21 bases between the germline ends. Germline CDR1 LNHNV, CDR2 YYDKDF (reference sequence). This chain's CDR3 is CATQQSRGIGETQYF. As DNA, the CDR3 is TGTGCCACCCAGCAGAGTAGGGGGATAGGGGAGACCCAGTACTTC.

This clonotype showed up many times. This chain connects TRBV6-2 or TRBV6-3 to TRBJ1-5; D is ambiguous. The V gene lost 7 bases and the J gene lost 3 bases, with 10 bases spanning the gap. CDR1 and CDR2 from the germline V gene are MNHEY and SVGEGT. The CDR3 has 13 residues. CDR3: CASKMDPNQPQHF. As DNA, the CDR3 is TGTGCCAGCAAAATGGATCCCAATCAGCCCCAGCATTTT.